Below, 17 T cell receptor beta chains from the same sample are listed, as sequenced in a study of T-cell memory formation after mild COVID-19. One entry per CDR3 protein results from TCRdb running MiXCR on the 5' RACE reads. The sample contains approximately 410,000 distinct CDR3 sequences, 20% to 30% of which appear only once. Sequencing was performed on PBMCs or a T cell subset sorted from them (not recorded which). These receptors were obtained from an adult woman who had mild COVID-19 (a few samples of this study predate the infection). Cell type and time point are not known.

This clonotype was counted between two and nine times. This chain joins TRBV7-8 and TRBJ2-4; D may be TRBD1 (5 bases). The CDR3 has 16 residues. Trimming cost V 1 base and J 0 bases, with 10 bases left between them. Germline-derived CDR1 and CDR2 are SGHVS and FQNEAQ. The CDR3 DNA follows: TGTGCCAGCAGCTTAGGGGGCCTTATAGCCAAAAACATTCAGTACTTC. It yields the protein CASSLGGLIAKNIQYF.

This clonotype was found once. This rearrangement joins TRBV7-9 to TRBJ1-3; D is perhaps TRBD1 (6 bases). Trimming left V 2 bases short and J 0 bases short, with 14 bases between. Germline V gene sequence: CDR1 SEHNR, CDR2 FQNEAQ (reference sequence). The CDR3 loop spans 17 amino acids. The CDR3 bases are TGTGCCAGCAGCTTACACGGGGGACAACTCTCTGGAAACACCATATATTTT. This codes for CASSLHGGQLSGNTIYF.

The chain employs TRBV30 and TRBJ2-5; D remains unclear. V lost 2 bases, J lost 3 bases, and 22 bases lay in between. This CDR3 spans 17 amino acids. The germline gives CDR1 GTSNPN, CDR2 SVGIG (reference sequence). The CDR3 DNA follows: TGTGCCTGGAGTCGTGGACGGTACGGTGACGGAAAAGAGACCCAGTACTTC. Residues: CAWSRGRYGDGKETQYF.

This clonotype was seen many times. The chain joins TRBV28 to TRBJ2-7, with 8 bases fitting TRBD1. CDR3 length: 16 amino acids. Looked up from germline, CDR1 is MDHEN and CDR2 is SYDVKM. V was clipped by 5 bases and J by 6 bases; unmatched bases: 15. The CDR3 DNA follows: TGTGCCAGCAGTCCCCAAGGGCTTCAGGGGGCAGGCGAGCAGTACTTC. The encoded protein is CASSPQGLQGAGEQYF.

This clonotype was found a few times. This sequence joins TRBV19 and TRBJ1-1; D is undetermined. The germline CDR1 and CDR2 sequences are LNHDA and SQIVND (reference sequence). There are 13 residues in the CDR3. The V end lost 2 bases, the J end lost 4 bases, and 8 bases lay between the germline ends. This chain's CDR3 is CASSINSRTEAFF. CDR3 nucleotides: TGTGCCAGTAGTATAAACAGCCGCACTGAAGCTTTCTTT.

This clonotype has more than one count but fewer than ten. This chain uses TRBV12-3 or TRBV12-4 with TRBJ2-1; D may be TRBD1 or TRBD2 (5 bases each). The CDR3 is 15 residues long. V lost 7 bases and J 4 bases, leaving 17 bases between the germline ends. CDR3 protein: CASTANGTLYNEQFF. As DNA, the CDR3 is TGTGCCAGCACTGCGAACGGGACCCTATACAATGAGCAGTTCTTC.

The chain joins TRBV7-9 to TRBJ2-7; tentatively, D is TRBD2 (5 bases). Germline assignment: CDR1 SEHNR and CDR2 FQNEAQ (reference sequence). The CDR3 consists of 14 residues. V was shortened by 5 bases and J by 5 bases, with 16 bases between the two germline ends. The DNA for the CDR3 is TGTGCCAGCAGCCCGTTGGGAGCTCTGGACGAGCAGTACTTC. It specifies CASSPLGALDEQYF.

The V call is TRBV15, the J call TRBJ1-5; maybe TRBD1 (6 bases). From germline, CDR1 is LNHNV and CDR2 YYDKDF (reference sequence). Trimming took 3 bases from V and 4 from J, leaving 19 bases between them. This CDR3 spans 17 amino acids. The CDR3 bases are TGTGCCACCAGCAGGCGGGGGCGGGGGGTCCTGAATCAGCCCCAGCATTTT. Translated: CATSRRGRGVLNQPQHF.

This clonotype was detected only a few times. The CDR3 bases are TGTGCCAGCAGTTCCCGTTTGGTAGAGACCCAGTACTTC. Amino acids: CASSSRLVETQYF. The V and J genes are TRBV6-6 and TRBJ2-5; D remains ambiguous. Trimming removed 4 bases at V and 4 bases at J, with 10 bases between. The CDR3 has 13 amino acids. Germline CDR1 and CDR2: MNHNY and SVGAGI (reference sequence).

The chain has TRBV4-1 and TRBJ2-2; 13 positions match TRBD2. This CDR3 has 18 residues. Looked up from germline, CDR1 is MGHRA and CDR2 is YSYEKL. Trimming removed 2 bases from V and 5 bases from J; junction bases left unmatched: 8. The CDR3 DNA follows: TGCGCCAGCAGCCAACTTTTACTAGCGGGGGGGCGGACCGGGGAGCTGTTTTTT. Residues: CASSQLLLAGGRTGELFF.

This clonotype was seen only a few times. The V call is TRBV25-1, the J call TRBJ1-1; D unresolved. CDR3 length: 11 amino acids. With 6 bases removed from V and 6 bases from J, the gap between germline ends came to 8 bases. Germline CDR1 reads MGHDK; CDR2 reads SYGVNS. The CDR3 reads CASRFRAEAFF. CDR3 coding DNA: TGTGCCAGCAGGTTCCGAGCTGAAGCTTTCTTT.

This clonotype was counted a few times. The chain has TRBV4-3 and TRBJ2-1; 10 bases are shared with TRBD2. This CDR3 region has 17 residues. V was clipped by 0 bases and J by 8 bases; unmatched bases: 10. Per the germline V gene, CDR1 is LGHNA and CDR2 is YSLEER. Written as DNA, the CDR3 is TGCGCCAGCAGCCAAGATCCTAGCGGGAGTGAGGCCCATGAGCAGTTCTTC. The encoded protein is CASSQDPSGSEAHEQFF.

The CDR3: CSAREVGGGETQYF. The CDR3 DNA follows: TGCAGTGCTAGAGAGGTGGGAGGGGGCGAGACCCAGTACTTC. V and J are TRBV20-1 and TRBJ2-5; D possibly matches TRBD1 or TRBD2 (7 bases each). Between the trimmed V and J ends, which lost 0 bases and 5 bases, there was a span of 13 bases. The CDR3 runs 14 residues. Germline CDR1 reads DFQATT; CDR2 reads SNEGSKA (reference sequence).

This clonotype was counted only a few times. CDR3 nucleotide sequence: TGTGCCAGCAGCTCCAGCCTGGGACTAGCAATCCACGAGCAGTACTTC. It specifies CASSSSLGLAIHEQYF. V and J are TRBV7-9 and TRBJ2-7; 9 nucleotides line up with TRBD2. V shed 4 bases, J shed 5 bases, and the junction held 12 bases outside the gene matches. The CDR3 is made up of 16 amino acids. Germline values: CDR1 SEHNR, CDR2 FQNEAQ (reference sequence). The variable domain in full, with the rest retrieved from reference TRBV7-9 and TRBJ2-7, is DTGVSQNPRHKITKRGQNVTFRCDPISEHNRLYWYRQTLGQGPEFLTYFQNEAQLEKSRLLSDRFSAERPKGSFSTLEIQRTEQGDSAMYLCASSSSLGLAIHEQYFGPGTRLTVT.

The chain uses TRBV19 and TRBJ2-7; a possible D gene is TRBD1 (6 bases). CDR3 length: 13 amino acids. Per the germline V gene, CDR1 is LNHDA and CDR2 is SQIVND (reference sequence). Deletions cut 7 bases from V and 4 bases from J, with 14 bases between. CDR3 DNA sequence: TGTGCCAGTAAGGGACAAGGCCCTTACGAGCAGTACTTC. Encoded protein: CASKGQGPYEQYF.

The CDR3 loop is CAIRRGDRGHGSYEQYF. CDR3 DNA: TGTGCCATCAGGAGGGGAGACAGGGGGCATGGGTCCTACGAGCAGTACTTC. The rearrangement joins TRBV10-3 to TRBJ2-7; 10 bases line up with TRBD1. V trimming: 6 bases; J trimming: 1 base; junction bases outside the gene matches: 12. Germline V lookup: CDR1 ENHRY, CDR2 SYGVKD. The CDR3 is 17 residues long.

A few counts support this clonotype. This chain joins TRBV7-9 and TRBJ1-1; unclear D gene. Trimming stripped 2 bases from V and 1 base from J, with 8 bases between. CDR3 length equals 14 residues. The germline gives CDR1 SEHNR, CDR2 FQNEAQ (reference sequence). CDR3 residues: CASSLNTANTEAFF. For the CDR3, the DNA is TGTGCCAGCAGCTTAAATACTGCGAACACTGAAGCTTTCTTT.